This TCR beta chain was identified during a study of blood T cell repertoires in COVID-19. Clones were read by immunoSEQ multiplex PCR, and TCRdb kept only the in-frame ones, dropping some. The sample includes about 260,000 clones, around 87% of them seen just once. The J segment lost 0 bases and the V segment lost 4 bases, leaving 6 bases of the junction unmatched. CDR1 and CDR2 from the germline V gene are SGDLS and YYNGEE. The length of the CDR3 is 15 residues. The chain joins TRBV9 to TRBJ1-1; 7 bases fit TRBD1. This receptor was identified in a woman aged 50 to 65 with acute or convalescent COVID-19. Input material: peripheral blood. This CDR3 is CASSPRDSMNTEAFF. CDR3 sequence (DNA): TGTGCCAGCAGCCCGCGGGACAGCATGAACACTGAAGCTTTCTTT.